This is a list of T cell receptor beta chains from one sample in a study of T cell responses to AZD1222 COVID-19 vaccine. Method: immunoSEQ multiplex PCR; TCRdb's copy keeps in-frame clones and lacks some. The table lists 150,000 to 200,000 clones, 85% to 90% of them singletons. The starting material was peripheral blood, obtained on day 0 of AZD1222 vaccination. The receptors derive from an adult in good health. CDR3s include the opening cysteine and the closing phenylalanine or tryptophan. Each record gives: J gene, V gene, D gene, clone size, CDR3 DNA, CDR3 protein. A D gene is named only where the DNA matches it firmly. Part of the rows lack a size; the others show once, few, many or a class for expanded clones.

TRBJ1-2 TRBV20-1 - once TGCAGTGCTAGTGACAGTTCTAACTATGGCTACACCTTC CSASDSSNYGYTF
TRBJ1-2 TRBV11-2 - - TGTGCCAGCAGCCATCCCCCGCGGACGGGTAACTATGGCTACACCTTC CASSHPPRTGNYGYTF
TRBJ1-2 TRBV5-1 - - TGCGCCAGCAGCTTGGGAGGAGGCACTAACTATGGCTACACCTTC CASSLGGGTNYGYTF
TRBJ2-3 TRBV27 - - TGTGCCAGCAGTTTGGAGCTGACAGATACGCAGTATTTT CASSLELTDTQYF
TRBJ2-1 TRBV12-5 - - TGTGCTAGTGGTTTGGAACGGCAGCAGTTCTTC CASGLERQQFF
TRBJ2-7 TRBV13 TRBD2 - TGTGCCAGCAGCTTTCTCGCGGGGGGCTACGAGCAGTACTTC CASSFLAGGYEQYF
TRBJ2-1 TRBV24-1 TRBD1 - TGTGCCACCAGTCAAGGGACAGGGGGCCCAAATGAGCAGTTCTTC CATSQGTGGPNEQFF
TRBJ1-5 TRBV28 - - TGTGCCAGCAGTTTAGGGGCGGGGAGGAGCAATCAGCCCCAGCATTTT CASSLGAGRSNQPQHF
TRBJ2-1 TRBV11-3 TRBD1 - TGTGCCAGCAGCTTAGAGTCAGGGGGAAACGAGCAGTTCTTC CASSLESGGNEQFF
TRBJ2-4 TRBV30 - - TGTGCCTGGAGTGGGACTGGTCTTTCAGCCATTCAGTACTTC CAWSGTGLSAIQYF
TRBJ2-2 TRBV30 - - TGTGCCTGGAGGACAGCCGCCAGCTCCGGGGAGCTGTTTTTT CAWRTAASSGELFF
TRBJ2-3 TRBV28 TRBD1 - TGTGCCATAGGACAGGGGACAGATACGCAGTATTTT CAIGQGTDTQYF
TRBJ1-1 TRBV3-1/TRBV3-2 - - TGTGCCAGCAGCCAAAATGGGGGCTGGACTGAAGCTTTCTTT CASSQNGGWTEAFF
TRBJ1-3 TRBV7-6 - - TGTGCCAGCAGCTTAGGTGGTGGGCCAGGAAACACCATATATTTT CASSLGGGPGNTIYF
TRBJ2-7 TRBV6-1 - - TGTGCCAGCAGGCGAGATTTCGCGGATACCTACGAGCAGTACTTC CASRRDFADTYEQYF
TRBJ1-2 TRBV30 - many TGTGCCTGGAGTCCTAGGACAGACGTCAATGGCTACACCTTC CAWSPRTDVNGYTF
TRBJ1-1 TRBV5-1 - - TGCGCCAGCAGCTTGGAGGGCAGGGGGAACACTGAAGCTTTCTTT CASSLEGRGNTEAFF
TRBJ2-1 TRBV5-1 - - TGCGCCAGCAGCCCGGTCCAGGGGCAATTCTCCTACAATGAGCAGTTCTTC CASSPVQGQFSYNEQFF
TRBJ1-5 TRBV15 TRBD1 - TGTGCCACCAGCAGAGTCGCGACAGGGGTATGGCAGCCCCAGCATTTT CATSRVATGVWQPQHF
TRBJ1-5 TRBV12-3/TRBV12-4 - - TGTGCCAGCAGTTTAGAACCGCCCCAGCATTTT CASSLEPPQHF
TRBJ1-6 TRBV28 - - TGTGCCAGCAGTTTAGGGGGGGCCGCACCCCTCCACTTT CASSLGGAAPLHF
TRBJ2-1 TRBV5-5 TRBD1 - TGTGCCAGCAGCTTTGGACAGGGCAGCTCCTACAATGAGCAGTTCTTC CASSFGQGSSYNEQFF
TRBJ2-7 TRBV4-1 TRBD2 - TGCGCCAGCAGCCAAGATCTGGCGGGGGTAGTCGAGCAGTACTTC CASSQDLAGVVEQYF